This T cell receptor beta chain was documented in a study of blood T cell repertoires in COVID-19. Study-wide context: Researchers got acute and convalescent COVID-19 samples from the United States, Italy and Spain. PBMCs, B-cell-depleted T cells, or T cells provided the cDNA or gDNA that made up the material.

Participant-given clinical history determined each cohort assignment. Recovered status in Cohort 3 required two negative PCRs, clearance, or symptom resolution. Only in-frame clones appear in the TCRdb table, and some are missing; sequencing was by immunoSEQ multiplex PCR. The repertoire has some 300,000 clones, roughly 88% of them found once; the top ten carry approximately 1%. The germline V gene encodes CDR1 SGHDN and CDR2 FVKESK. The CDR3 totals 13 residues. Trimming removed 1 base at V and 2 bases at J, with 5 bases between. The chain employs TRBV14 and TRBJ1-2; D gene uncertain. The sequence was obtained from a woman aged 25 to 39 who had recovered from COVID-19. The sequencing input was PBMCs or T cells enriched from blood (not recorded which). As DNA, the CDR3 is TGTGCCAGCAGCCAAGTTCGGAACTATGGCTACACCTTC. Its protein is CASSQVRNYGYTF. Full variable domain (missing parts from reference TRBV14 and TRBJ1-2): EAGVTQFPSHSVIEKGQTVTLRCDPISGHDNLYWYRRVMGKEIKFLLHFVKESKQDESGMPNNRFLAERTGGTYSTLKVQPAELEDSGVYFCASSQVRNYGYTFGSGTRLTVV.